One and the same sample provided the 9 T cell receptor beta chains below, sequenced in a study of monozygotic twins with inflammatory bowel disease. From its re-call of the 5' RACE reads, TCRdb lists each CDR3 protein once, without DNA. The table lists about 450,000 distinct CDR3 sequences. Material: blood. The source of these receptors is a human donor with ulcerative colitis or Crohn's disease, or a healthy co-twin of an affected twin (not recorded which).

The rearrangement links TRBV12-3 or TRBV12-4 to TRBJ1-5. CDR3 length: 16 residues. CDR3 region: CASSSYTQRGNQPQHF.

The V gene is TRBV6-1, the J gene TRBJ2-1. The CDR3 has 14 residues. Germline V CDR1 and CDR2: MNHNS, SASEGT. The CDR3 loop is CASSERWDLNEQFF.

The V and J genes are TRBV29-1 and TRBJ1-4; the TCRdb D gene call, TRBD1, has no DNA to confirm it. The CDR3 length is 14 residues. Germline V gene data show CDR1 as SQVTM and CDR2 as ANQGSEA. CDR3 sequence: CSVNSGGPNEKLFF.

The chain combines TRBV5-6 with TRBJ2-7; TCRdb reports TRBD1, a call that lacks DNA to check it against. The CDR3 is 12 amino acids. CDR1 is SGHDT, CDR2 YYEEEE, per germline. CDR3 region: CASSPDRDEQYF.

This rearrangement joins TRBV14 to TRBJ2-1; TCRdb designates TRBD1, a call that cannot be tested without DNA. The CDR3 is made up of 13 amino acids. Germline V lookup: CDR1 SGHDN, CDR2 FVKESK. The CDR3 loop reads CASSQEGPDEQFF.

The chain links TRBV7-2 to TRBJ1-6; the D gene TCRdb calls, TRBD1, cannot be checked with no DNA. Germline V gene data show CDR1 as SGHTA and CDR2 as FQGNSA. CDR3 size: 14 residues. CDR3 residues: CASSQAVVLGPLHF. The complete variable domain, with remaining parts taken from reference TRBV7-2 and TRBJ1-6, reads GAGVSQSPSNKVTEKGKDVELRCDPISGHTALYWYRQSLGQGLEFLIYFQGNSAPDKSGLPSDRFSAERTGGSVSTLTIQRTQQEDSAVYLCASSQAVVLGPLHFGNGTRLTVT.

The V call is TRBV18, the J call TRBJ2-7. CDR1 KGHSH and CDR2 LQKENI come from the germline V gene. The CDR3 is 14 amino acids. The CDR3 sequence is CASSPTGLSYEQYF.

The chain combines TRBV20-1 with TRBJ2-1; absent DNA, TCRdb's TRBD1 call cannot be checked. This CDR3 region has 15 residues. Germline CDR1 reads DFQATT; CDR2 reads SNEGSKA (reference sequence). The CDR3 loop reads CSARAWDSSYNEQFF.

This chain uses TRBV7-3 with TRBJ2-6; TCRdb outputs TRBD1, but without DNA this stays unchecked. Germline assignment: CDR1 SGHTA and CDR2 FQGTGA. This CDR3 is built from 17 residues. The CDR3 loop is CASSLQGTDPGANVLTF.